Listed below are T cell receptor beta chains from one sample, sequenced in a study of blood T cell repertoires in COVID-19. The table came from immunoSEQ multiplex PCR; TCRdb's copy has only in-frame clones and leaves some out. The data show about 140,000 clones, with about nine tenths seen just once and 11% held by the top ten. The sequencing sample was made of peripheral blood. The receptors derive from a woman aged 80 or over with acute or convalescent COVID-19. The CDR3 runs from the conserved cysteine through the conserved F or W. A D gene is named only where the DNA matches it firmly. Clone size is shown for a subset of rows, as once, few, many or a class of expanded clone.

NA	TRBV5-4	NA	TRBJ1-3	CASSLDTTPGNTIYF	TGTGCCAGCAGCTTGGACACCACACCTGGAAACACCATATATTTT
TRBD1	TRBV18	NA	TRBJ2-7	CASSPLGQGNSYEQYF	TGTGCCAGCTCACCATTAGGACAGGGAAACTCCTACGAGCAGTACTTC
NA	TRBV6-6	NA	TRBJ1-5	CASTNTNQPQHF	TGTGCCAGCACCAATACTAATCAGCCCCAGCATTTT
TRBD2	TRBV5-1	NA	TRBJ2-2	CASSLGPGGITGELFF	TGCGCCAGCAGCTTGGGTCCGGGGGGGATCACCGGGGAGCTGTTTTTT
TRBD1	TRBV5-1	NA	TRBJ1-1	CASSGGQWANTEAFF	TGCGCCAGCAGCGGGGGACAGTGGGCGAACACTGAAGCTTTCTTT
TRBD1	TRBV11-3	NA	TRBJ2-3	CASSLGRTGRTDTQYF	TGTGCCAGCAGCTTAGGTCGGACAGGGCGCACAGATACGCAGTATTTT
NA	TRBV6-6	NA	TRBJ1-2	CASRFSTGGYGYTF	TGTGCCAGCAGGTTCTCCACCGGGGGGTATGGCTACACCTTC
TRBD1	TRBV18	NA	TRBJ1-2	CASSRDRTGDGYTF	TGTGCCAGCTCAAGGGACAGGACGGGGGATGGCTACACCTTC
TRBD1	TRBV19	NA	TRBJ1-1	CATQQGAAEAFF	TGTGCCACCCAACAGGGGGCAGCTGAAGCTTTCTTT
NA	TRBV7-9	once	TRBJ2-7	CASSSTGYEQYF	TGTGCCAGCAGCTCCACAGGGTACGAGCAGTACTTC
NA	TRBV6-1	few	TRBJ1-2	CASSESWGEDGYTF	TGTGCCAGCAGTGAAAGTTGGGGGGAAGACGGCTACACCTTC
NA	TRBV2	NA	TRBJ1-5	CASTAEVYSNQPQHF	TGTGCCAGCACAGCGGAAGTCTATAGCAATCAGCCCCAGCATTTT
TRBD1	TRBV5-1	NA	TRBJ2-5	CASSTGQGGETQYF	TGCGCCAGCAGCACGGGACAGGGGGGAGAGACCCAGTACTTC
NA	TRBV7-9	once	TRBJ1-4	CASSRPGGGEKLFF	TGTGCCAGCAGCCGCCCCGGGGGTGGCGAAAAACTGTTTTTT
NA	TRBV3-1/TRBV3-2	NA	TRBJ2-1	CASSQDRGRLFF	TGTGCCAGCAGCCAAGACAGGGGAAGGTTGTTCTTC
TRBD2	TRBV19	NA	TRBJ2-1	CASSIRELAGGHEQFF	TGTGCCAGTAGTATTCGGGAACTAGCGGGGGGGCATGAGCAGTTCTTC
TRBD1	TRBV4-2	NA	TRBJ2-7	CASSLLGQGGYEQYF	TGTGCCAGCAGCCTCCTGGGACAGGGGGGTTACGAGCAGTACTTC
TRBD2	TRBV7-8	NA	TRBJ2-7	CASSRGTSEFDEQYF	TGTGCCAGCAGCCGAGGGACTAGCGAGTTTGACGAGCAGTACTTC
NA	TRBV11-2	NA	TRBJ1-2	CASSLAISTGGYTF	TGTGCCAGCAGCTTAGCCATCTCCACGGGAGGCTACACCTTC
TRBD1	TRBV6-5	NA	TRBJ2-7	CASILDRGSAYEQYF	TGTGCCAGCATCCTAGACAGGGGGTCCGCCTACGAGCAGTACTTC
TRBD1	TRBV5-1	NA	TRBJ1-1	CASSSDRATEAFF	TGCGCCAGCAGCTCCGACAGGGCCACTGAAGCTTTCTTT
NA	TRBV7-2	NA	TRBJ2-2	CASSLEASLVGELFF	TGTGCCAGCAGCTTAGAGGCTAGCCTGGTCGGGGAGCTGTTTTTT
TRBD1	TRBV25-1	NA	TRBJ2-7	CASRGQGQEQYF	TGTGCCAGCAGAGGACAGGGGCAAGAGCAGTACTTC
NA	TRBV5-6	NA	TRBJ1-5	CASSSREGINQPQHF	TGTGCCAGCAGCTCCCGCGAGGGTATCAATCAGCCCCAGCATTTT
TRBD1	TRBV9	NA	TRBJ2-3	CASSVEGGTGVGDTQYF	TGTGCCAGCAGCGTAGAAGGAGGTACAGGGGTAGGAGATACGCAGTATTTT
TRBD1	TRBV27	few	TRBJ2-7	CASRRGTGGDEQYF	TGTGCCAGCAGGCGGGGGACAGGGGGCGACGAGCAGTACTTC
TRBD2	TRBV7-2	NA	TRBJ2-1	CASSLGLAGNNEQFF	TGTGCCAGCAGCTTAGGACTAGCGGGAAACAATGAGCAGTTCTTC
TRBD2	TRBV5-1	NA	TRBJ2-5	CASSLLAGGQETQYF	TGCGCCAGCAGCTTGCTGGCGGGGGGCCAAGAGACCCAGTACTTC
NA	TRBV11-2	NA	TRBJ1-6	CASSTVRDLISPLHF	TGTGCCAGCAGCACCGTCCGGGACTTGATTTCACCCCTCCACTTT
NA	TRBV20-1	NA	TRBJ2-2	CSASYGGSSTGELFF	TGCAGTGCTAGTTATGGCGGCAGTAGCACCGGGGAGCTGTTTTTT
TRBD2	TRBV3-1/TRBV3-2	NA	TRBJ2-1	CASRLTSGGFNNEQFF	TGTGCCAGCAGACTGACTAGCGGGGGGTTCAACAATGAGCAGTTCTTC
NA	TRBV7-8	NA	TRBJ1-5	CASSLVVGRRNQPQHF	TGTGCCAGCAGCTTAGTCGTAGGAAGGCGGAATCAGCCCCAGCATTTT
NA	TRBV5-1	NA	TRBJ1-2	CASSLAVTTGDGYTF	TGCGCCAGCAGCTTGGCCGTCACTACCGGTGATGGCTACACCTTC
TRBD2	TRBV20-1	NA	TRBJ2-5	CSASLLAGPAQYF	TGCAGTGCTAGTTTACTAGCGGGGCCCGCCCAGTACTTC
TRBD1	TRBV4-1	NA	TRBJ2-7	CASSQAPGTGTGREQYF	TGCGCCAGCAGCCAAGCTCCTGGGACAGGGACGGGTAGGGAGCAGTACTTC
NA	TRBV4-2	NA	TRBJ2-5	CASSQAESRETQYF	TGTGCCAGCAGCCAAGCCGAGTCCCGGGAGACCCAGTACTTC
NA	TRBV29-1	NA	TRBJ1-5	CSVSRDNNQPQHF	TGCAGCGTCTCCCGGGACAACAATCAGCCCCAGCATTTT
TRBD1	TRBV19	NA	TRBJ1-1	CASSPWTGRTEAFF	TGTGCCAGTAGTCCTTGGACAGGGAGAACTGAAGCTTTCTTT
NA	TRBV19	once	TRBJ1-2	CASSFTGRVYGYTF	TGTGCCAGTAGTTTCACCGGCAGGGTTTATGGCTACACCTTC
TRBD2	TRBV5-1	NA	TRBJ2-2	CASSLLTSGGAGELFF	TGCGCCAGCAGCTTGCTGACTAGCGGGGGGGCCGGGGAGCTGTTTTTT
NA	TRBV30	NA	TRBJ1-1	CAWSVLGQRMNTEAFF	TGTGCCTGGAGTGTACTGGGGCAACGAATGAACACTGAAGCTTTCTTT
TRBD1	TRBV6-5	NA	TRBJ1-2	CASSYLQGDEGYTF	TGTGCCAGCAGTTACCTACAGGGGGACGAGGGCTACACCTTC
TRBD1	TRBV7-2	NA	TRBJ1-1	CASSSLTGGLEAFF	TGTGCCAGCAGCTCGCTTACAGGGGGGCTTGAAGCTTTCTTT
NA	TRBV19	NA	TRBJ1-1	CARRAKNTEAFF	TGTGCCAGGCGAGCGAAGAACACTGAAGCTTTCTTT
NA	TRBV5-1	NA	TRBJ2-7	CASSLDGPDEQYF	TGCGCCAGCAGCTTGGATGGGCCAGACGAGCAGTACTTC
NA	TRBV7-2	NA	TRBJ1-3	CASSPTGGASGNTIYF	TGTGCCAGCAGCCCAACGGGGGGGGCTTCGGGAAACACCATATATTTT
NA	TRBV7-3	NA	TRBJ1-6	CASSQESPPYNSPLHF	TGTGCCAGCAGCCAAGAGAGCCCCCCCTATAATTCACCCCTCCACTTT
NA	TRBV19	NA	TRBJ1-5	CASSRGLRVNQPQHF	TGTGCCAGTAGTAGGGGGCTTCGGGTCAATCAGCCCCAGCATTTT
NA	TRBV7-2	once	TRBJ2-3	CASSLAGPQGDTQYF	TGTGCCAGCAGCTTAGCGGGGCCTCAGGGAGATACGCAGTATTTT